The present T cell receptor (beta chain) was sequenced within a study of blood T cell repertoires in COVID-19. Study at large: COVID-19 samples, acute and convalescent, were from the United States, Italy and Spain. Sources were T cells, B-cell-depleted T cells, or PBMCs; the material itself was cDNA or gDNA.

Patients at the Seattle site were enrolled during active infection and followed longitudinally. Using immunoSEQ multiplex PCR, the repertoire was profiled, and TCRdb retains in-frame clones only, with some absent. The profile shows tens of thousands of clones, roughly 90% of them singletons. Germline V gene sequence: CDR1 SNHLY, CDR2 FYNNEI. The CDR3 runs to 15 residues. V was clipped by 9 bases and J by 1 base, with 18 bases between them. This TCR came from a man aged 50 or older with COVID-19, enrolled during active disease. The sample consisted of peripheral blood. J is TRBJ1-1 and V is TRBV2; D perhaps matches TRBD1 (5 bases). CDR3 residues: CARIITQATNTEAFF. As DNA, the CDR3 is TGTGCCAGAATAATAACACAGGCCACGAACACTGAAGCTTTCTTT.